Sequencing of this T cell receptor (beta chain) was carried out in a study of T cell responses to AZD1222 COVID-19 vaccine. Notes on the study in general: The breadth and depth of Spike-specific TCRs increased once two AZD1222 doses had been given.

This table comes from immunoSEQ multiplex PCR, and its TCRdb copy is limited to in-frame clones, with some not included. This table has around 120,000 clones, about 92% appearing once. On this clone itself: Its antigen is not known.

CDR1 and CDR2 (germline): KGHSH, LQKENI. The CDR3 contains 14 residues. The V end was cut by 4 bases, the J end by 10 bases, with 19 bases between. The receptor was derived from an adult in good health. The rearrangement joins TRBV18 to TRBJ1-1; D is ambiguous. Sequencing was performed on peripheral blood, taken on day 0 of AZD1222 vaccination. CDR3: CASSLAASWGGAFF. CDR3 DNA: TGTGCCAGCTCACTAGCGGCTTCCTGGGGTGGAGCTTTCTTT.